These T cell receptor beta chains were read from a single sample in a study of shared clonotypes between healthy human individuals. The protocol was immunoSEQ multiplex PCR, while the TCRdb copy is restricted to in-frame clones and leaves out a portion. The sample lists approximately 2.1 million clones, approximately 93% occurring once. The sequenced material came from naive CD4+ T cells from PBMCs. The receptors stem from a man aged 18 to 35 in good health. Some clones in this sample may be carry-over from other donors' samples. Each CDR3 is given with its conserved first and last residue. D genes are given only for firm matches. A row's size may be missing; if present it is once, few, many or a size class.

v_call,j_call,clone_size,d_call,cdr3_nt,cdr3_aa
TRBV5-4,TRBJ2-7,once,TRBD1,TGTGCCAGCAGCTTGGATGGGACAGGGCTCTACGAGCAGTACTTC,CASSLDGTGLYEQYF
TRBV27,TRBJ2-2,.,.,TGTGCCAGCAGTGTACAGGGTAGCACCGGGGAGCTGTTTTTT,CASSVQGSTGELFF
TRBV19,TRBJ1-5,once,.,TGTGCCAGTAGTGTCAGGGGTCAGCCCCAGCATTTT,CASSVRGQPQHF
TRBV5-1,TRBJ1-2,.,.,TGCGCCAGCAGCTTGGATCGCGGGGGCAGGGACTACACCTTC,CASSLDRGGRDYTF
TRBV4-2,TRBJ2-7,.,.,TGTGCCAGCAGCCTAGAAATGGGGGCCTACGAGCAGTACTTC,CASSLEMGAYEQYF
TRBV28,TRBJ2-1,.,TRBD2,TGTGCCAGCATTAATATGGCGGGAGTAAGCTACAATGAGCAGTTCTTC,CASINMAGVSYNEQFF
TRBV7-8,TRBJ2-5,.,.,TGTGCCAGCAGCCCCCTAAACGTCCAAGAGACCCAGTACTTC,CASSPLNVQETQYF
TRBV5-1,TRBJ2-5,.,.,TGCGCCAGCAGCTTAGGAAACAGCGTGGGAGAGACCCAGTACTTC,CASSLGNSVGETQYF
TRBV29-1,TRBJ2-7,.,TRBD2,TGCAGCGTTGAGGGAGCGGGACTGGAGATGTACGAGCAGTACTTC,CSVEGAGLEMYEQYF
TRBV9,TRBJ2-1,.,TRBD1,TGTGCCAGCAGCGTAGAGGGGACAGGGTATGGTGAGCAGTTCTTC,CASSVEGTGYGEQFF
TRBV27,TRBJ1-3,.,.,TGTGCCAGCCGGGGCCTCTCTGGAAACACCATATATTTT,CASRGLSGNTIYF
TRBV19,TRBJ1-1,once,TRBD1,TGTGCCAGTAGTACCGCGACAGGGGAAGCTTTCTTT,CASSTATGEAFF
TRBV5-6,TRBJ1-2,once,.,TGTGCCAGCAGCACCCCTCGGGGTGTTTATGGCTACACCTTC,CASSTPRGVYGYTF
TRBV19,TRBJ2-3,.,TRBD2,TGTGCCAGTAGGGCACGAACCCGGGGACTAGCGGGCACAGATACGCAGTATTTT,CASRARTRGLAGTDTQYF
TRBV7-3,TRBJ2-5,.,.,TGTGCCAGCAGCCCGGACCCGACAGTTAGGCAAGAGACCCAGTACTTC,CASSPDPTVRQETQYF
TRBV28,TRBJ2-7,.,.,TGTGCCAGCAGTTCTGGGGACGAGCAGTACTTC,CASSSGDEQYF
TRBV14,TRBJ2-5,once,.,TGTGCCAGCAGCCAAGGGATCGGGAATTACCAAGAGACCCAGTACTTC,CASSQGIGNYQETQYF
TRBV5-1,TRBJ2-6,.,TRBD2,TGCGCCAGCAGCCACGGGTCGATAGCGGGCGGCTCTGGGGCCAACGTCCTGACTTTC,CASSHGSIAGGSGANVLTF
TRBV30,TRBJ2-3,.,.,TGTGCCTGGAGTGTACTTGACTTTCGCACAGATACGCAGTATTTT,CAWSVLDFRTDTQYF
TRBV5-1,TRBJ2-1,.,.,TGCGCCAGCAGCTTGTACGGGGCATCCTACAATGAGCAGTTCTTC,CASSLYGASYNEQFF
TRBV5-1,TRBJ2-1,.,TRBD1,TGCGCCAGCAGCTCGGGACAGGGAACCTACAATGAGCAGTTCTTC,CASSSGQGTYNEQFF
TRBV11-2,TRBJ2-2,.,.,TGTGCCAGCAGCTTAGACTGGGGCACGGGGCCCGCGAACACCGGGGAGCTGTTTTTT,CASSLDWGTGPANTGELFF
TRBV2,TRBJ1-2,.,TRBD1,TGTGCCTTCAGGGGGGCAGAACCGTATGGCTACACCTTC,CAFRGAEPYGYTF
TRBV29-1,TRBJ1-4,.,.,TGCAGCGTCGAGGGGCAGGCCAATGAAAAACTGTTTTTT,CSVEGQANEKLFF
TRBV28,TRBJ1-4,.,.,TGTGCCAGCAGTTTATCCCCAGGGGTTGTGGCTAATGAAAAACTGTTTTTT,CASSLSPGVVANEKLFF
TRBV5-6,TRBJ2-7,.,.,TGTGCCAGCAGCTCCGGACGGCCCTACGAGCAGTACTTC,CASSSGRPYEQYF
TRBV20-1,TRBJ1-2,.,.,TGCAGTGCTAGAGTCAGCTATGGCTACACCTTC,CSARVSYGYTF
TRBV6-5,TRBJ2-6,.,TRBD2,TGTGCCAGCAGCCGGACTAGCGGAGGGGCCAACGTCCTGACTTTC,CASSRTSGGANVLTF
TRBV19,TRBJ2-5,.,TRBD1,TGTGCCAGTAGTCCCCGGGACAGGGGGATCCGTCGGGAGACCCAGTACTTC,CASSPRDRGIRRETQYF
TRBV11-3,TRBJ2-3,few,TRBD2,TGTGCCAGCAGCTCGGGGACTACCTCAGACACAGATACGCAGTATTTT,CASSSGTTSDTDTQYF
TRBV28,TRBJ2-5,.,.,TGTGCCAGCAGTTTAGGCGGGCAAGAGACCCAGTACTTC,CASSLGGQETQYF
TRBV5-6,TRBJ1-5,.,.,TGTGCCAGCAGCATTGGAAAAGGCAATCAGCCCCAGCATTTT,CASSIGKGNQPQHF
TRBV6-5,TRBJ2-5,.,.,TGTGCCAGCAGTTACTCAAGAGGCTCGGAGACCCAGTACTTC,CASSYSRGSETQYF
TRBV6-1,TRBJ2-3,.,TRBD2,TGTGCCAGCAGGGAGGGACTAGTAGCAGATACGCAGTATTTT,CASREGLVADTQYF
TRBV11-1,TRBJ2-7,.,.,TGTGCCAGCAGCCAAAAGAACGAGCAGTACTTC,CASSQKNEQYF
TRBV5-4,TRBJ2-5,.,TRBD2,TGTGCCAGCAGAAGTTCGGCTAGCGGAACCCAAGAGACCCAGTACTTC,CASRSSASGTQETQYF
TRBV6-5,TRBJ2-7,.,.,TGTGCCAGCAGTTACCGGGCCCTCGCCTACGAGCAGTACTTC,CASSYRALAYEQYF
TRBV6-4,TRBJ2-3,once,TRBD1,TGTGCCAGCAGGGAGTATAGGACAGGGTCAGGAGATACGCAGTATTTT,CASREYRTGSGDTQYF
TRBV29-1,TRBJ2-5,.,TRBD1,TGCAGCGTTGAAGGGGGACAGGGCCCCCGGGAGACCCAGTACTTC,CSVEGGQGPRETQYF
TRBV27,TRBJ1-1,.,TRBD1,TGTGCCAGCAGTTTTTACAGGGGTCTTAGCACTGAAGCTTTCTTT,CASSFYRGLSTEAFF
TRBV5-1,TRBJ1-1,.,.,TGCGCCAGCAGCTTGGGCGCACAGGGCCCCCCTGAAGCTTTCTTT,CASSLGAQGPPEAFF
TRBV7-9,TRBJ2-7,.,TRBD2,TGTGCCAGCAGCTTACCGGGACTACGGCTTAGCGAGCAGTACTTC,CASSLPGLRLSEQYF
TRBV6-5,TRBJ1-1,few,.,TGTGCCAGCACCGGGTACACTGAAGCTTTCTTT,CASTGYTEAFF
TRBV28,TRBJ2-6,once,.,TGTGCCAGCAGTCCCCCGACCTGGGTCTCTGGGGCCAACGTCCTGACTTTC,CASSPPTWVSGANVLTF
TRBV5-5,TRBJ2-3,.,.,TGTGCCAGCAGCTCTGGACTGTTCACAGATACGCAGTATTTT,CASSSGLFTDTQYF
TRBV6-6,TRBJ2-1,once,.,TGTGCCAGCAGGGCCCCGGGCGGAGACTACAATGAGCAGTTCTTC,CASRAPGGDYNEQFF
TRBV6-6,TRBJ2-7,.,TRBD2,TGTGCCAGCGGACTAGACCACAGAGTGGACGAGCAGTACTTC,CASGLDHRVDEQYF
TRBV28,TRBJ1-1,.,TRBD1,TGTGCCAGCAGAAATCCCGGGACAGGGGACGACACTGAAGCTTTCTTT,CASRNPGTGDDTEAFF
TRBV19,TRBJ1-2,.,.,TGTGCCAGTAGACGCTTACTGGGCTACACCTTC,CASRRLLGYTF
TRBV19,TRBJ2-7,.,TRBD2,TGTGCCAGTAGTATACCCCCGCATAGCGGGACCTCCTACGAGCAGTACTTC,CASSIPPHSGTSYEQYF